Given below is one TCR beta chain in context. Its antigen is unknown. CD8+ and CD4+ T cells from blood underwent TCR beta sequencing. V dropped 5 bases and J dropped 0 bases, with 13 bases sitting between them. The CDR3 covers 16 residues. CDR1 and CDR2 from the germline V gene are MNHNS and SASEGT. This sample is drawn from a study of CD8 T cells in Susac syndrome. Study-level information: Each patient with Susac syndrome, at the time of blood draw, was therapy-naive, on corticosteroids, or on intravenous immunoglobulin alone. Findings and caveats of the study: The CD4+ T cell repertoires, which came from Susac syndrome patients, showed no sign of clonal expansion.

RNA amounts of 0.5 to 1 ug underwent reverse transcription with random hexamers. In TCRdb, the immunoSEQ multiplex PCR reads were re-called with MiXCR into one record per CDR3 protein. The repertoire holds more than 150,000 distinct CDR3 sequences, almost 96% seen once, with roughly 0.093% in the top ten. What was sequenced was CD4+ T cells from PBMCs. The chain recombines TRBV6-1 with TRBJ2-2, with a weak D call TRBD1 (5 bases). The clonotype comes from a human donor with Susac syndrome. CDR3 loop: CASSRETGSNTGELFF. As DNA, the CDR3 is TGTGCCAGCAGTCGAGAAACAGGATCGAACACCGGGGAGCTGTTTTTT.